This T cell receptor (beta chain) was retrieved from a study of blood T cell repertoires in COVID-19. Study overall: Italy, Spain and the United States were the sources of the convalescent and acute COVID-19 samples. The cDNA or gDNA used as material had been derived from T cells, B-cell-depleted T cells, or PBMCs.

Participants, about 18 to 90 years old, spanned 24 US areas. Participant reports of clinical history set cohort assignment. V gave up 6 bases and J gave up 5 bases; unmatched junction bases: 6. Looked up from germline, CDR1 is MNHEY and CDR2 is SVGAGI. The CDR3 extends over 15 amino acids. TCRdb keeps only in-frame clones here, not all; method: immunoSEQ multiplex PCR. The sample has fewer than 200,000 clones; more than 65% are singletons. The clonotype comes from a man aged 55 to 70 who had recovered from COVID-19. Sample: PBMCs or T cells enriched from blood (not recorded which). The V gene is TRBV6-5, the J gene TRBJ2-2; 10 nucleotides match TRBD2. In DNA form, the CDR3 reads TGTGCCAGCAGAGGAATAGCGGGGGGTACCGGGGAGCTGTTTTTT. Translation gives CASRGIAGGTGELFF.